The 7 T cell receptor beta chains listed next were all sequenced from one sample in a study of glioma-infiltrating T cells after dendritic cell vaccination. Data came from immunoSEQ multiplex PCR; TCRdb stores just in-frame clones and leaves some out. This repertoire shows about 65,000 clones, roughly 86% found once; its top ten account for around 10%. Time point meaning: after dendritic cell vaccination, including at tumor progression/relapse. The sample here was blood, taken after dendritic cell vaccination. The receptors here all came from a human donor with glioblastoma.

The chain combines TRBV30 with TRBJ1-1, with D possibly matching TRBD1 (5 bases). The germline CDR1 and CDR2 sequences are GTSNPN and SVGIG (reference sequence). V lost 6 bases, J lost 4 bases, and 15 bases lay in between. The CDR3 loop spans 13 amino acids. CDR3 loop: CACRRTLGTEAFF. CDR3 DNA sequence: TGTGCCTGTAGGCGGACACTGGGCACTGAAGCTTTCTTT.

The chain couples TRBV27 to TRBJ2-4; the D is unclear. CDR1 and CDR2 (germline): MNHEY, SMNVEV (reference sequence). V was pared by 8 bases and J by 1 base, with 30 bases between. CDR3 length: 20 amino acids. The CDR3 region is CASRPMGHNNNFLAKNIQYF. The CDR3 DNA follows: TGTGCCAGCCGTCCCATGGGCCATAACAATAATTTTCTGGCCAAAAACATTCAGTACTTC.

The J gene is TRBJ2-7, the V gene TRBV5-1; D is possibly TRBD2 (7 bases). The CDR3 loop spans 15 amino acids. Germline lookup yields CDR1 SGHRS and CDR2 YFSETQ. V was trimmed by 3 bases and J by 0 bases, leaving 13 bases between them. The CDR3 reads CASSWGGGSSYEQYF. The CDR3 coding sequence is TGCGCCAGCAGCTGGGGAGGGGGGAGCTCCTACGAGCAGTACTTC.

The V call is TRBV2, the J call TRBJ1-4, with 7 nucleotides matching TRBD1. Germline loops: CDR1 SNHLY, CDR2 FYNNEI. The CDR3 consists of 13 residues. With V trimmed by 8 bases and J by 5 bases, 5 bases remained unmatched. The CDR3 sequence is CASSGGPNEKLFF. CDR3 nucleotides: TGTGCCAGCTCAGGGGGACCAAATGAAAAACTGTTTTTT.

CDR3 bases: TGTGCCAGAAACAGGGGATTTTTTGGCAATCAGCCCCAGCATTTT. Translation: CARNRGFFGNQPQHF. J is TRBJ1-5 and V is TRBV6-1; TRBD1 matches at 7 bases. V dropped 9 bases and J dropped 2; count of bases not matched to a gene: 10. Germline V gene sequence: CDR1 MNHNS, CDR2 SASEGT. The CDR3 totals 15 residues.

This clone was detected only once. This chain links TRBV5-1 with TRBJ1-6; TRBD1 agrees at 9 bases. The CDR3 is 16 amino acids. The germline V gene has CDR1 SGHRS and CDR2 YFSETQ. V was pared by 2 bases and J by 5 bases, with 5 bases of the junction left unmatched. CDR3 in DNA: TGCGCCAGCAGCTTACAGGGGGCCTCTAATAATTCACCCCTCCACTTT. Encoded protein: CASSLQGASNNSPLHF.

This clone was found a few times. Within the sample, other DNA sequences also encode this same CDR3. Here the CDR3 DNA reads TGTGCCAGCAGTTATGGGGACAGGGACTATGGCTACACCTTC. It translates to CASSYGDRDYGYTF. This rearrangement joins TRBV6-5 to TRBJ1-2; TRBD1 agrees at 9 bases. This CDR3 spans 14 amino acids. Germline V lookup: CDR1 MNHEY, CDR2 SVGAGI. Trimming cost V 3 bases and J 3 bases; bases outside gene matches: 2.